The rows below give T cell receptor beta chains drawn from one sample of a study of cytomegalovirus exposure and HLA in healthy donors. Data came from immunoSEQ multiplex PCR; TCRdb stores just in-frame clones and leaves some out. The sample lists 85,000 to 130,000 clones, roughly four fifths occurring once. Sequencing input: PBMCs. Receptors originate from a male donor in good health and CMV-seropositive. The CDR3 runs from the conserved cysteine through the conserved F or W. Each record gives: clone size, D gene, J gene, V gene, CDR3 protein, CDR3 DNA. D genes are given only for firm matches. Size is omitted from some rows. Given values are once, few, many or a class for expanded clones.

NA	NA	TRBJ2-2	TRBV29-1	CSVEDGDTGELFF	TGCAGCGTTGAAGACGGAGACACCGGGGAGCTGTTTTTT
once	NA	TRBJ1-5	TRBV11-3	CASSPGEGRQPQHF	TGTGCCAGCAGCCCGGGGGAGGGGCGACAGCCCCAGCATTTT
NA	NA	TRBJ1-1	TRBV5-1	CASSLGRGLGNTEAFF	TGCGCCAGCAGCTTGGGTAGGGGTTTAGGGAACACTGAAGCTTTCTTT
NA	TRBD1	TRBJ1-4	TRBV7-2	CASSGRQGVNEKLFF	TGTGCCAGCAGCGGAAGACAGGGGGTGAATGAAAAACTGTTTTTT
NA	NA	TRBJ1-3	TRBV13	CASSYQGSFAGNTIYF	TGTGCCAGCAGCTACCAGGGCTCCTTCGCTGGAAACACCATATATTTT
once	NA	TRBJ1-6	TRBV15	CATSRAGGVWNSPLHF	TGTGCCACCAGCAGAGCAGGAGGAGTTTGGAATTCACCCCTCCACTTT
once	TRBD2	TRBJ2-2	TRBV7-8	CASSSAGGWTGELFF	TGTGCCAGCAGCTCAGCGGGGGGGTGGACCGGGGAGCTGTTTTTT
NA	NA	TRBJ1-6	TRBV5-1	CASSLLGPDYNSPLHF	TGCGCCAGCAGCTTGCTGGGCCCTGATTATAATTCACCCCTCCACTTT
NA	NA	TRBJ1-6	TRBV7-8	CASSFPTENNSPLHF	TGTGCCAGCAGCTTCCCGACAGAGAATAATTCACCCCTCCACTTT
NA	TRBD1	TRBJ1-2	TRBV5-1	CASSGTGGATYYGYTF	TGCGCCAGCAGCGGGACAGGGGGCGCGACCTACTATGGCTACACCTTC
NA	NA	TRBJ2-5	TRBV9	CASSVGPAGRETQYF	TGTGCCAGCAGCGTAGGTCCTGCAGGGCGGGAGACCCAGTACTTC
NA	NA	TRBJ2-5	TRBV7-8	CASSLFGWSKLKQETQYF	TGTGCCAGCAGCTTATTTGGTTGGAGTAAGCTTAAACAAGAGACCCAGTACTTC
NA	TRBD1	TRBJ1-6	TRBV19	CASNAGTGVSPLHF	TGTGCCAGTAACGCCGGGACAGGGGTCTCACCCCTCCACTTT
NA	NA	TRBJ1-6	TRBV5-4	CASSLAVQSPLHF	TGTGCCAGCAGCTTGGCCGTACAATCACCCCTCCACTTT
NA	TRBD1	TRBJ1-6	TRBV11-2	CASSLGGQIPTLHF	TGTGCCAGCAGCTTAGGGGGACAGATTCCCACCCTCCACTTT
NA	NA	TRBJ1-6	TRBV4-1	CASSRGSSSYNSPLHF	TGCGCCAGCAGCCGAGGCAGTAGCTCCTATAATTCACCCCTCCACTTT
NA	NA	TRBJ2-7	TRBV28	CASSSPGSPYEQYF	TGTGCCAGCAGTTCCCCGGGGAGTCCCTACGAGCAGTACTTC
NA	TRBD1	TRBJ2-7	TRBV12-5	CASGLAAPGTGGDEQYF	TGTGCTAGTGGTTTGGCAGCCCCCGGGACAGGGGGTGACGAGCAGTACTTC
NA	TRBD1	TRBJ1-2	TRBV30	CAWSRGGQQNYGYTF	TGTGCCTGGAGCCGAGGGGGACAGCAGAACTATGGCTACACCTTC
NA	TRBD1	TRBJ1-1	TRBV18	CASSLSFTTGRYTEAFF	TGTGCCAGCTCACTTTCATTTACGACAGGGAGGTACACTGAAGCTTTCTTT
NA	TRBD1	TRBJ1-6	TRBV5-1	CASSSGTGFLGEDSPLHF	TGCGCCAGCAGCTCCGGGACAGGGTTTTTAGGCGAGGATTCACCCCTCCACTTT
NA	NA	TRBJ2-1	TRBV6-5	CASSYSGTQEFF	TGTGCCAGCAGTTACTCCGGGACTCAGGAGTTCTTC
NA	NA	TRBJ2-3	TRBV5-1	CASARFNRGAVDTQYF	TGCGCCAGTGCACGATTCAATCGGGGGGCCGTGGATACGCAGTATTTT
NA	NA	TRBJ1-5	TRBV28	CATQWASNQPQHF	TGTGCCACCCAGTGGGCAAGCAATCAGCCCCAGCATTTT
NA	NA	TRBJ1-6	TRBV29-1	CSVGSGGVGSPLHF	TGCAGCGTGGGGTCGGGGGGGGTGGGTTCACCCCTCCACTTT
NA	TRBD2	TRBJ2-5	TRBV9	CASSVSPSGGETQYF	TGTGCCAGCAGCGTTAGCCCTAGCGGGGGAGAGACCCAGTACTTC
NA	TRBD1	TRBJ1-1	TRBV5-1	CASSLDLNRGDTEAFF	TGCGCCAGCAGCTTGGACCTTAACAGGGGAGACACTGAAGCTTTCTTT